The 4 T cell receptor beta chains below were found in one sample sequenced in a study of CD8+ T cells in alopecia areata. Treatment described: oral pan-JAK inhibitor, 5-10 mg twice daily. Extracted RNA was reverse transcribed into cDNA, the sequencing template. The assay was immunoSEQ multiplex PCR, and TCRdb's table has in-frame clones only and misses some. The sample consists of over 100,000 clones, roughly 55% of them appearing once. The sample consisted of CD8+ T cells sorted from blood, taken at week 24, from a patient treated with tofacitinib. The receptors shown here come from a human donor with alopecia areata.

Comment on this clone: Other DNA sequences in this sample translate to the same CDR3. V gene TRBV27 combines with J gene TRBJ1-5; D remains ambiguous. V was pared by 3 bases and J by 2 bases, with 5 bases between. Germline CDR1 is MNHEY and CDR2 is SMNVEV (reference sequence). CDR3 size: 13 residues. CDR3 bases: TGTGCCAGCAGTTTTGGAGGCAATCAGCCCCAGCATTTT. It yields the protein CASSFGGNQPQHF.

The CDR3 sequence is CASSLEGNEQFF. CDR3 coding DNA: TGTGCCAGCAGCTTAGAGGGTAATGAGCAGTTCTTC. The J gene is TRBJ2-1, the V gene TRBV7-9; D not resolved. Germline CDR1 and CDR2: SEHNR and FQNEAQ (reference sequence). The V and J ends lost 1 base and 7 bases respectively, with 5 bases between them. The CDR3 extends over 12 amino acids.

The genes are TRBV7-8 and TRBJ2-5; TRBD2 agrees at 8 bases. The V gene end was trimmed by 6 bases and the J gene end by 1 base; junction bases not matched to a gene: 7. This CDR3 has 15 residues. In germline, CDR1 is SGHVS, CDR2 FQNEAQ. CDR3 sequence (DNA): TGTGCCAGCAGTCCCTTACTAGCGGTCCAAGAGACCCAGTACTTC. As protein: CASSPLLAVQETQYF.

The chain employs TRBV30 and TRBJ2-3; 10 bases line up with TRBD2. V lost 2 bases, J lost 4 bases, and 3 bases stayed unmatched. The length of the CDR3 is 14 residues. From germline, CDR1 is GTSNPN and CDR2 SVGIG (reference sequence). CDR3 region: CAWSLAGAADTQYF. The CDR3 bases are TGTGCCTGGAGTCTAGCGGGGGCGGCAGATACGCAGTATTTT. The complete variable domain, with remaining parts taken from reference TRBV30 and TRBJ2-3, reads SQTIHQWPATLVQPVGSPLSLECTVEGTSNPNLYWYRQAAGRGLQLLFYSVGIGQISSEVPQNLSASRPQDRQFILSSKKLLLSDSGFYLCAWSLAGAADTQYFGPGTRLTVL.